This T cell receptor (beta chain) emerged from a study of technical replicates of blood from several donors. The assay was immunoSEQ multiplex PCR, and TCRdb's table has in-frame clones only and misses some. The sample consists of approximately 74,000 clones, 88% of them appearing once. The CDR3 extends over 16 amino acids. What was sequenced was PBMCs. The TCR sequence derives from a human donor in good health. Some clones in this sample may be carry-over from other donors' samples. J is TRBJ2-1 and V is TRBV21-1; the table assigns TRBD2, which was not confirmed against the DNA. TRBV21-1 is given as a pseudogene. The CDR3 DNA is TGTGCCAAGAGAAAAGGGACTAGCGGGAGGCTCGCTGAGCAGTTCTTC. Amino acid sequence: CAKRKGTSGRLAEQFF.